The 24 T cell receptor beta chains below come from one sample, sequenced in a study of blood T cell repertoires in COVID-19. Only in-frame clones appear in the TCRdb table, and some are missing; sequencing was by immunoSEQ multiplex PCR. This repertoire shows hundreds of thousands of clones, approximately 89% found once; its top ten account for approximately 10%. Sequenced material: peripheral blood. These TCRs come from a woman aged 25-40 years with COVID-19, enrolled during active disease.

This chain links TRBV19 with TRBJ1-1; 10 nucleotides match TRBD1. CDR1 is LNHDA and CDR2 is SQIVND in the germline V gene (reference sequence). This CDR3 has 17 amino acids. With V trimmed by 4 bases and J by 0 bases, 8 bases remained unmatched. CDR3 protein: CASSRFRDRGMNTEAFF. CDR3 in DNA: TGTGCCAGTAGTAGATTCCGGGACAGGGGAATGAACACTGAAGCTTTCTTT.

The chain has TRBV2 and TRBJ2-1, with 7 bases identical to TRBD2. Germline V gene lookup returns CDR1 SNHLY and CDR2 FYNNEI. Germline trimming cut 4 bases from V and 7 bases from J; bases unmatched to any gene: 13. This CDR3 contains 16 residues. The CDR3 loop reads CASSVQGGGTLNEQFF. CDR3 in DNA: TGTGCCAGCAGTGTTCAAGGCGGGGGTACCTTGAATGAGCAGTTCTTC.

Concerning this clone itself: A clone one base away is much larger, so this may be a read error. Here the CDR3 reads CASSFGDTQYF. The CDR3 region has the DNA TGTGCCAGCAGCTTCGGAGATACGCAGTATTTT. This chain connects TRBV7-9 to TRBJ2-3; D ambiguous. This CDR3 contains 11 residues. Trimming left V 3 bases short and J 5 bases short, with 3 bases between. CDR1 is SEHNR and CDR2 is FQNEAQ in the germline V gene (reference sequence).

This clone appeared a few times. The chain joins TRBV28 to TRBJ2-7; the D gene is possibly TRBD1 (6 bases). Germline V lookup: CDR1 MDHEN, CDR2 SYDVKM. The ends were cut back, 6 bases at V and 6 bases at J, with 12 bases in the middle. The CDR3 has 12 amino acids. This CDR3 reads CASSQDSPEQYF. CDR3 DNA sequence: TGTGCCAGCAGCCAGGACAGCCCCGAGCAGTACTTC.

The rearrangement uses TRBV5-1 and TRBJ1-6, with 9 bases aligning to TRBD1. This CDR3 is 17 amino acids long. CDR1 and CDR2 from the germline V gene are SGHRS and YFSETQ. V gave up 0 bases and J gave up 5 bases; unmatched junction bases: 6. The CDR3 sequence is CASSLVEGTGNNSPLHF. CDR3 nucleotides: TGCGCCAGCAGCTTGGTGGAAGGGACAGGGAATAATTCACCCCTCCACTTT. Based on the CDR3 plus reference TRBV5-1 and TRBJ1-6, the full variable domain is KAGVTQTPRYLIKTRGQQVTLSCSPISGHRSVSWYQQTPGQGLQFLFEYFSETQRNKGNFPGRFSGRQFSNSRSEMNVSTLELGDSALYLCASSLVEGTGNNSPLHFGNGTRLTVT.

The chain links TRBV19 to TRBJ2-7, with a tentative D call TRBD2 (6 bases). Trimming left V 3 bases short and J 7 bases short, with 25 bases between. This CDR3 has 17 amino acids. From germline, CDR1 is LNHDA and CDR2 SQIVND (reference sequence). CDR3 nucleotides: TGTGCCAGTAGTATGCCGGGTTTGGCGGGGCTCGGCGGGGAGCAGTACTTC. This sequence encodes CASSMPGLAGLGGEQYF.

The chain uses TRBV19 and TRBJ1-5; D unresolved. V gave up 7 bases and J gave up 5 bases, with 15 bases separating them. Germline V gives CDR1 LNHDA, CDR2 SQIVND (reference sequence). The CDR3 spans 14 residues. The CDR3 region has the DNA TGTGCCAGTACCACACTAACGACCGATCAGCCCCAGCATTTT. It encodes CASTTLTTDQPQHF.

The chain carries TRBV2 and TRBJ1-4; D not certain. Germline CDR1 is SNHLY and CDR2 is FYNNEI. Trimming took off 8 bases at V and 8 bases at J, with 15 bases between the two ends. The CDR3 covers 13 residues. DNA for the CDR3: TGTGCCAGCGGAGGAACGGAGGAGGAAAAACTGTTTTTT. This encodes CASGGTEEEKLFF.

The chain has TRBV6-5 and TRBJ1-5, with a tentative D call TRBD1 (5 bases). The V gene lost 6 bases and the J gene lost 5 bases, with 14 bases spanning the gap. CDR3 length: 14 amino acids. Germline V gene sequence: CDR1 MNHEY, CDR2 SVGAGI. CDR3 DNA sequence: TGTGCCAGCAGCTTAACAGGAATTGATCAGCCCCAGCATTTT. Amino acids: CASSLTGIDQPQHF.

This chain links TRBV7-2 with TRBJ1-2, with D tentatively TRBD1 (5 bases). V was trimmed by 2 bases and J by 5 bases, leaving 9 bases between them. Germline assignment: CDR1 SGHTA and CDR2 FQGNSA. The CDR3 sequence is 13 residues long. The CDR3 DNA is TGTGCCAGCAGCTTACAGGGATCATATGGCTACACCTTC. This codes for CASSLQGSYGYTF.

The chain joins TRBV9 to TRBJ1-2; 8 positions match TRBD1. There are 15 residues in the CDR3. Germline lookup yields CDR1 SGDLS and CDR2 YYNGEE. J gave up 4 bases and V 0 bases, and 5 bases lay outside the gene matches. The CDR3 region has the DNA TGTGCCAGCAGCGTAGGAGTGACAGGGGCCTATGGCTACACCTTC. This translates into CASSVGVTGAYGYTF. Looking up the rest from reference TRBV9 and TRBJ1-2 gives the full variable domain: DSGVTQTPKHLITATGQRVTLRCSPRSGDLSVYWYQQSLDQGLQFLIQYYNGEERAKGNILERFSAQQFPDLHSELNLSSLELGDSALYFCASSVGVTGAYGYTFGSGTRLTVV.

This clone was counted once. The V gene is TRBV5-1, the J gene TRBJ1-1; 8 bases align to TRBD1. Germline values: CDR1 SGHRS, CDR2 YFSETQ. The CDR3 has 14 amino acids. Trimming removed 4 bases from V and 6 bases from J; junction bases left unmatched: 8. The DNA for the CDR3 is TGCGCCAGCAGCCTCAGGGGGCTTAAGGCTGAAGCTTTCTTT. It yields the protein CASSLRGLKAEAFF.

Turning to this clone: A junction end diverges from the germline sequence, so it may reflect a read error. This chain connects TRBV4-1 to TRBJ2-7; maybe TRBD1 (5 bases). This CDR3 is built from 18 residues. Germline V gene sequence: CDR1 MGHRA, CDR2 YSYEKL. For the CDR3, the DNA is TGCGCCAGCAGCCAGAGTAGGGGCGCAGGGTTCGTGTCCTACAAGCAGTACTTC. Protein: CASSQSRGAGFVSYKQYF.

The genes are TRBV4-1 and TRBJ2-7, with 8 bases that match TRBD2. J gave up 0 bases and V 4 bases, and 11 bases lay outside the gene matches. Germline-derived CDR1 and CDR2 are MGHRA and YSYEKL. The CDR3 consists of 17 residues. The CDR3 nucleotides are TGCGCCAGCAGCCGGCGAGCGGGGGACGGGAGCTCCTACGAGCAGTACTTC. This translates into CASSRRAGDGSSYEQYF.

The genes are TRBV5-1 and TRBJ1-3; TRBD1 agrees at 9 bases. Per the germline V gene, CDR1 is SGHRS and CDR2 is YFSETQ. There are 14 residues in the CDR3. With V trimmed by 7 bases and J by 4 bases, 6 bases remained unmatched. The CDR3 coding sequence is TGCGCCAGCCGGGGACAGGGTTACGGAAACACCATATATTTT. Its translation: CASRGQGYGNTIYF. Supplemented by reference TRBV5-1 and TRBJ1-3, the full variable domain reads KAGVTQTPRYLIKTRGQQVTLSCSPISGHRSVSWYQQTPGQGLQFLFEYFSETQRNKGNFPGRFSGRQFSNSRSEMNVSTLELGDSALYLCASRGQGYGNTIYFGEGSWLTVV.

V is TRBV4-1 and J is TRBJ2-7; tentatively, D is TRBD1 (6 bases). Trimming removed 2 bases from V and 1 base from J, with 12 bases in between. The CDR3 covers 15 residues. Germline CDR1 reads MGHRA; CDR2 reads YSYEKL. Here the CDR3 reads CASSQLFGQSYEQYF. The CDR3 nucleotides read TGCGCCAGCAGCCAATTGTTTGGACAGTCCTACGAGCAGTACTTC.

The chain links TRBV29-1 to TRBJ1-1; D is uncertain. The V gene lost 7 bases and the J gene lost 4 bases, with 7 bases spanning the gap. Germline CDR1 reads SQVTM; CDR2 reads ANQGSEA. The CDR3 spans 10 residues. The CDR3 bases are TGCAGCGCTACTGGCACTGAAGCTTTCTTT. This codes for CSATGTEAFF.

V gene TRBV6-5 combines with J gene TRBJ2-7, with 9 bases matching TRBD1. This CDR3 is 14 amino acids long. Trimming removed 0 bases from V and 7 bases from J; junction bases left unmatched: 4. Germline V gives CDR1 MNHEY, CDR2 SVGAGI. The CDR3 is CASSYSGQGHEQYF. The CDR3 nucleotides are TGTGCCAGCAGTTACTCGGGACAGGGACATGAGCAGTACTTC.

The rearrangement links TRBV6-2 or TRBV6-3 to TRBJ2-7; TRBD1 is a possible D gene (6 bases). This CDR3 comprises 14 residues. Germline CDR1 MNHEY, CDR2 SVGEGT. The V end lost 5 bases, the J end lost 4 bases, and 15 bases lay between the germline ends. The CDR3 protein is CASSKTGKGYEQYF. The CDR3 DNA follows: TGTGCCAGCAGTAAGACAGGCAAAGGGTACGAGCAGTACTTC.

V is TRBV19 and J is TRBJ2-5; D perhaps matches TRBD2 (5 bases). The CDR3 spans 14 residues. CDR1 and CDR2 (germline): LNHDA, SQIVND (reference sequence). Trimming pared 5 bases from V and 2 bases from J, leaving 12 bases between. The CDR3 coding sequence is TGTGCCAGTAGTCACGCGGACTTTCAAGAGACCCAGTACTTC. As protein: CASSHADFQETQYF.

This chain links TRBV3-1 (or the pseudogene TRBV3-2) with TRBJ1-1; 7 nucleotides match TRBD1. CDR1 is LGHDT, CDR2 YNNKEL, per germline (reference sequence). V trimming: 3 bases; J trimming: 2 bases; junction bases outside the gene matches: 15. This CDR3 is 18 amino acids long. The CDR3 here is CASSHPNRGQKLNTEAFF. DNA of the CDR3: TGTGCCAGCAGCCACCCGAATAGGGGGCAGAAGTTAAACACTGAAGCTTTCTTT.

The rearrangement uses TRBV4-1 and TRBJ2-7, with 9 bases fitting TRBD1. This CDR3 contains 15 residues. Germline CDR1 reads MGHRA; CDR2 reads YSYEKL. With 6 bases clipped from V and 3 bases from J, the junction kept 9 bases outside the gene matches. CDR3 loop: CASSHGQGMNYEQYF. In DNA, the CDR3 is TGCGCCAGCAGTCACGGACAGGGGATGAACTACGAGCAGTACTTC.

The CDR3 here is CASSPQGALSSNYGYTF. DNA of the CDR3: TGTGCCAGCTCACCACAGGGGGCCCTATCCTCTAACTATGGCTACACCTTC. V and J are TRBV18 and TRBJ1-2; 7 bases fit TRBD1. Germline values: CDR1 KGHSH, CDR2 LQKENI. The CDR3 length is 17 residues. The V gene end was trimmed by 1 base and the J gene end by 0 bases; junction bases not matched to a gene: 8.

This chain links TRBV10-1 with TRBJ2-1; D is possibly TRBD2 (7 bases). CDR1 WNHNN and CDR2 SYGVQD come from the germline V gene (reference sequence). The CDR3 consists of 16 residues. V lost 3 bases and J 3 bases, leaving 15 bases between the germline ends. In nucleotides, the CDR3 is TGCGCCAGCAGTGACGGTCGGGGGGCGGACTACAATGAGCAGTTCTTC. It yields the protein CASSDGRGADYNEQFF.